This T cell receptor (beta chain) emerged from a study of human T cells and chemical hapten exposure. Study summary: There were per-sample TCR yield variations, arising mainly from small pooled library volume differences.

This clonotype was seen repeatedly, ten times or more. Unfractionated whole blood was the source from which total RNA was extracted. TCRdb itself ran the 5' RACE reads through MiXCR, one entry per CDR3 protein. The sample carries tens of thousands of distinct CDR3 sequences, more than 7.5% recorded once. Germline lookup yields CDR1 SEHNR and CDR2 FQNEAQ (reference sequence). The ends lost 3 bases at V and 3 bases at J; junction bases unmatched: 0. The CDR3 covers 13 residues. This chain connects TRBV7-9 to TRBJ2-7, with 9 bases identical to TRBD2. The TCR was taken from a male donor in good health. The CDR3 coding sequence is TGTGCCAGCAGCTTGACTAGCGGCTACGAGCAGTACTTC. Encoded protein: CASSLTSGYEQYF.